These 3 T cell receptor beta chains came from one sample sequenced in a study of graft-versus-host responses after intestinal transplantation. Processing released intraepithelial and lamina propria lymphocytes from the graft tissue. Method: immunoSEQ multiplex PCR; TCRdb's copy keeps in-frame clones and lacks some. The sample includes around 30,000 clones, more than 70% of them seen just once. Sequences were derived from ileum tissue, sampled 98 days after intestinal transplantation. These receptors were taken from a human patient who received an intestinal transplant, so some T cells may come from the graft donor.

The rearrangement joins TRBV18 to TRBJ1-1; D might be TRBD1 (6 bases). The CDR3 consists of 15 residues. Trimming took off 3 bases at V and 7 bases at J, with 18 bases between the two ends. Germline V CDR1 and CDR2: KGHSH, LQKENI. This CDR3 is CASSPRGPPPDEAFF. The CDR3 coding sequence is TGTGCCAGCTCACCCAGGGGACCTCCGCCAGATGAAGCTTTCTTT.

Only a few counts were recorded for this clone. This CDR3 is also generated by other DNA sequences in the sample. CDR3 DNA sequence: TGTGCCAGCAGCCCGACAGGGGGCTCTGGAAACACCATATATTTT. It translates to CASSPTGGSGNTIYF. The chain employs TRBV6-5 and TRBJ1-3, with 9 bases that match TRBD1. The CDR3 is made up of 15 amino acids. With V trimmed by 6 bases and J by 0 bases, 3 bases remained unmatched. CDR1 and CDR2 (germline): MNHEY, SVGAGI.

V and J are TRBV25-1 and TRBJ2-2, with D perhaps TRBD1 (5 bases). The V end was cut by 5 bases, the J end by 0 bases, with 7 bases between. The CDR3 has 14 amino acids. From germline, CDR1 is MGHDK and CDR2 SYGVNS. CDR3 in DNA: TGTGCCAGCAGTCCAGGGTCGAACACCGGGGAGCTGTTTTTT. This gives the protein CASSPGSNTGELFF.